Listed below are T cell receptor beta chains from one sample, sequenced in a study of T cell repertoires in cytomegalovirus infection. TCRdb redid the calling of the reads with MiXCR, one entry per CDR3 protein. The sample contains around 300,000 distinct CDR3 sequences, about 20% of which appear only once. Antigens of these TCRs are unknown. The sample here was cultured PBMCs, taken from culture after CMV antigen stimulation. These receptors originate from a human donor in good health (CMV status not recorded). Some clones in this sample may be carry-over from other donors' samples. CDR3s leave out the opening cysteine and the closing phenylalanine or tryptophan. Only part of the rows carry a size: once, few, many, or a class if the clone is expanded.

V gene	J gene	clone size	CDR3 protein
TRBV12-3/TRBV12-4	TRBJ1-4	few	ASSPQGTNEKLF
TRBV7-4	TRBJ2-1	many	ASSSPRGRNNEQF
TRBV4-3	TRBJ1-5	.	ASSQDRNQPQH
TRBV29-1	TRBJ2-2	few	SGRWGTGELF
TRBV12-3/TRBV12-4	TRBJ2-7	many	ASSLQDGSYEQY
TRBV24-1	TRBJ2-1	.	ATSDPGASAGDEQF
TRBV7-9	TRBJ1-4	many	ASSPSTPAEKLF
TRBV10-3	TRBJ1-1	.	AISEPGLGTEAF
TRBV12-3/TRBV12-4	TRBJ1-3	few	ACCPVVTGNTIY
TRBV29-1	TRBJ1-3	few	SVAEGSGNTIY
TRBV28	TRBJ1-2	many	ASSLASTGGFGYT
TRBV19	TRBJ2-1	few	ASMPLTGTSTYNEQF
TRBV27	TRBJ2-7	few	ASSFRTSGGEQY
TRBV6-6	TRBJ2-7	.	ASSYQREGHGQPYEQY
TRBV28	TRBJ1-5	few	ASSTTGFGQPQH
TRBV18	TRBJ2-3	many	ASSPDRTSTSTDTQY
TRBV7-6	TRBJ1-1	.	ASSQGQSPTEAF
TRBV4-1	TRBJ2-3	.	ASSQGWAGATDTQY
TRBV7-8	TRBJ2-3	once	ASSLGHRPDTQY
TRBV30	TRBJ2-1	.	AWVDQSSYNEQF
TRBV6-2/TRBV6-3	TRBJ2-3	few	ASSYPRGTQY
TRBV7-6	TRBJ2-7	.	ASSLGSSGEQY
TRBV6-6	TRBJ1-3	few	ASSERQRSGNTIY
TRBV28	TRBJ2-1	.	ASTRQGGYNEQF